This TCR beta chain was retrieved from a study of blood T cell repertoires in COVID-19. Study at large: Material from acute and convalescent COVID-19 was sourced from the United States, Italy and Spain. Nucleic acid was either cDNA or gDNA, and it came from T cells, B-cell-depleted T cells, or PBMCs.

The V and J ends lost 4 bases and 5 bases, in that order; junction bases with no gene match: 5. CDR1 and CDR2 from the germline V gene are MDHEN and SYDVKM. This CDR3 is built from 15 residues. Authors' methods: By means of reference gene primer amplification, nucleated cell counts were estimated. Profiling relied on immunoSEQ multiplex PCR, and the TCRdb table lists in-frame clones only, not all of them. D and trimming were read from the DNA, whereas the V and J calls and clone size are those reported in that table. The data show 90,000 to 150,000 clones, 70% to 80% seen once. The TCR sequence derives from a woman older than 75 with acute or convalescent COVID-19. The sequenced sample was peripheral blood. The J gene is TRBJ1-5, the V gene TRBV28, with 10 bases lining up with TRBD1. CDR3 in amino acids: CASSYPTGGDQPQHF. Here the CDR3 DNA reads TGTGCCAGCAGTTACCCGACAGGGGGCGATCAGCCCCAGCATTTT.